The 13 T cell receptor beta chains presented below share a single source sample, sequenced in a study of T-cell reconstitution after alpha-beta-depleted transplantation in children. During its preparation, the TCRbeta library received unique molecular identifiers. Using its own MiXCR run on the PCR reads, TCRdb lists one record per CDR3 protein. The profile shows about 980,000 distinct CDR3 sequences, less than 30% of them singletons. The specimen was PBMCs, mostly from graft donor cells, collected 360 days after TCRalphabeta/CD19-depleted stem cell transplant. The source of these receptors is a boy younger than two who had a stem cell transplant for SCID, so the T cells may come from the graft donor.

This clonotype has more than one count but fewer than ten. The V call is TRBV29-1, the J call TRBJ2-7; TRBD2 aligns across 11 bases. Losses at the gene ends were 2 bases for V and 4 bases for J; bases not matched to a gene: 7. The CDR3 sequence is 15 residues long. Germline V CDR1 and CDR2: SQVTM, ANQGSEA. The CDR3 here is CSVERIAGGTYEQYF. The CDR3 DNA sequence: TGCAGCGTTGAAAGAATAGCGGGGGGGACGTACGAGCAGTACTTC.

This clonotype was picked up a small number of times. The CDR3 loop reads CSASLSEETQYF. DNA for the CDR3: TGCAGTGCTAGTCTGTCCGAAGAGACCCAGTACTTC. The gene calls are TRBV20-1 and TRBJ2-5; D remains ambiguous. Trimming took off 3 bases at V and 3 bases at J, with 8 bases between the two ends. The CDR3 runs to 12 residues. The germline V gene encodes CDR1 DFQATT and CDR2 SNEGSKA (reference sequence).

The rearrangement joins TRBV4-1 to TRBJ2-5; 15 bases agree with TRBD2. CDR1 and CDR2 (germline): MGHRA, YSYEKL. The V segment lost 4 bases and the J segment 0 bases; nucleotides outside the gene matches: 12. The CDR3 spans 20 residues. The CDR3, as DNA: TGCGCCAGCAGCCTCCGTCCGGGACTAGCGGGGGGATGGTACCAAGAGACCCAGTACTTC. Translated, it gives CASSLRPGLAGGWYQETQYF.

The chain recombines TRBV7-1 with TRBJ1-2; a possible D gene is TRBD1 (5 bases). TRBV7-1 carries the ORF label, with uncertain function. V lost 3 bases, J lost 5 bases, and 16 bases lay in between. The length of the CDR3 is 15 residues. The CDR3 spells CASSSPRQGTYGYTF. As DNA, the CDR3 is TGTGCCAGCAGCTCCCCCAGGCAGGGAACATATGGCTACACCTTC.

This chain joins TRBV5-5 and TRBJ1-1, with TRBD1 identical over 8 bases. Germline V lookup: CDR1 SGHKS, CDR2 YYEKEE (reference sequence). The length of the CDR3 is 17 residues. Trimming cost V 4 bases and J 4 bases; bases outside gene matches: 15. The CDR3 DNA reads as TGTGCCAGCAGCCCGGACAGGGAGGGGATCGGGGGCACTGAAGCTTTCTTT. It codes for CASSPDREGIGGTEAFF.

This clonotype was seen many times. The CDR3 spells CSVDLAGLGETQYF. As DNA, the CDR3 is TGCAGCGTTGACCTCGCCGGCTTGGGGGAGACCCAGTACTTC. The chain carries TRBV29-1 and TRBJ2-5; D call uncertain. Germline values: CDR1 SQVTM, CDR2 ANQGSEA. The CDR3 is 14 amino acids. V was pared by 3 bases and J by 5 bases, with 16 bases between.

The chain combines TRBV11-2 with TRBJ2-3, with D possibly matching TRBD1 (5 bases). From germline, CDR1 is SGHAT and CDR2 FQNNGV. V was clipped by 1 base and J by 1 base, with 12 bases between them. The CDR3 spans 16 residues. Here the CDR3 DNA reads TGTGCCAGCAGCTTAGGTTGGGCAGGGCGCACAGATACGCAGTATTTT. This gives the protein CASSLGWAGRTDTQYF.

This clonotype was counted only a few times. The gene calls are TRBV5-1 and TRBJ2-7; 7 nucleotides agree with TRBD1. This CDR3 is 16 amino acids long. Germline trimming cut 4 bases from V and 2 bases from J; bases unmatched to any gene: 12. Germline loops: CDR1 SGHRS, CDR2 YFSETQ. CDR3 region: CASSPRMRQGAYEQYF. CDR3 nucleotide sequence: TGCGCCAGCAGCCCCCGGATGAGACAGGGAGCCTACGAGCAGTACTTC.

This clonotype was detected a few times. The chain links TRBV7-2 to TRBJ2-7; 8 nucleotides match TRBD1. CDR3 length: 15 residues. The trim removed 5 bases at V and 3 bases at J, leaving 9 bases unmatched. CDR1 and CDR2 (germline): SGHTA, FQGNSA. The CDR3 reads CASSPPRGPDYEQYF. In DNA, the CDR3 is TGTGCCAGCAGCCCTCCCAGGGGGCCGGACTACGAGCAGTACTTC.

The table lists this clonotype with a few counts. The chain uses TRBV20-1 and TRBJ1-6, with D possibly TRBD1 on 5 matching bases. Looked up from germline, CDR1 is DFQATT and CDR2 is SNEGSKA (reference sequence). This CDR3 is 14 amino acids long. Trimming stripped 5 bases from V and 7 bases from J, with 15 bases between. The DNA of the CDR3 is TGCAGTGCTTGCGGCGTGGGGGAGAATTCACCCCTCCACTTT. Its protein is CSACGVGENSPLHF.

This chain uses TRBV7-9 with TRBJ2-1; D unclear. The CDR3 runs 14 residues. Trimming stripped 2 bases from V and 6 bases from J, with 11 bases between. The germline V gene has CDR1 SEHNR and CDR2 FQNEAQ (reference sequence). CDR3 loop: CASSLLGLGNEQFF. The CDR3 DNA follows: TGTGCCAGCAGCTTATTAGGGCTAGGCAATGAGCAGTTCTTC. Full variable domain (outside the CDR3, taken from reference TRBV7-9 and TRBJ2-1): DTGVSQNPRHKITKRGQNVTFRCDPISEHNRLYWYRQTLGQGPEFLTYFQNEAQLEKSRLLSDRFSAERPKGSFSTLEIQRTEQGDSAMYLCASSLLGLGNEQFFGPGTRLTVL.

This clonotype was recorded a few times. This sequence joins TRBV5-1 and TRBJ1-1; D not certain. CDR3 length equals 13 residues. The germline CDR1 and CDR2 sequences are SGHRS and YFSETQ. Trimming stripped 3 bases from V and 7 bases from J, with 13 bases between. The CDR3 bases are TGCGCCAGCAGCTCCCTAAGCAAGAATGAAGCTTTCTTT. Encoded protein: CASSSLSKNEAFF.

In this sample, this clonotype turned up a few times. J is TRBJ1-1 and V is TRBV20-1, with 10 bases aligning to TRBD1. Germline CDR1 reads DFQATT; CDR2 reads SNEGSKA (reference sequence). V was pared by 3 bases and J by 4 bases, with 8 bases of the junction left unmatched. The CDR3 length is 15 residues. CDR3: CSARVTGTGVTEAFF. The CDR3 nucleotides are TGCAGTGCTAGGGTAACCGGGACAGGGGTCACTGAAGCTTTCTTT.